The 2 T cell receptor beta chains listed next were all sequenced from one sample in a study of prognosis after radiotherapy for stage I lung cancer. Multiplex PCR, run in two rounds, amplified TCR beta CDR3 from genomic DNA. Used in first-round PCR were primers specific to each TRBV and TRBJ gene. TCRdb analysed the multiplex PCR reads with MiXCR anew, one entry per CDR3 protein. In the table there are approximately 18,000 distinct CDR3 sequences, around half of which are singletons. This sample comprised PBMCs, obtained before or after stereotactic body radiation therapy (not recorded which). The receptor set was obtained from a donor over 45 with non-small cell lung cancer.

V gene TRBV20-1 combines with J gene TRBJ1-1, with unresolved D. V shed 2 bases and J shed 4 bases, with 14 bases lying between them. This CDR3 has 14 residues. Germline V gene data show CDR1 as DFQATT and CDR2 as SNEGSKA (reference sequence). The CDR3 sequence is CSARTGPRGTEAFF. The CDR3 coding sequence is TGCAGTGCTAGAACCGGGCCCCGGGGCACTGAAGCTTTCTTT.

The chain uses TRBV20-1 and TRBJ2-3; TRBD2 matches at 7 bases. Looked up from germline, CDR1 is DFQATT and CDR2 is SNEGSKA (reference sequence). V dropped 1 base and J dropped 4; count of bases not matched to a gene: 11. CDR3 length: 16 residues. This chain's CDR3 is CSARGQRGGFPDTQYF. The CDR3 nucleotides are TGCAGTGCTAGAGGTCAGCGGGGTGGGTTCCCAGATACGCAGTATTTT.